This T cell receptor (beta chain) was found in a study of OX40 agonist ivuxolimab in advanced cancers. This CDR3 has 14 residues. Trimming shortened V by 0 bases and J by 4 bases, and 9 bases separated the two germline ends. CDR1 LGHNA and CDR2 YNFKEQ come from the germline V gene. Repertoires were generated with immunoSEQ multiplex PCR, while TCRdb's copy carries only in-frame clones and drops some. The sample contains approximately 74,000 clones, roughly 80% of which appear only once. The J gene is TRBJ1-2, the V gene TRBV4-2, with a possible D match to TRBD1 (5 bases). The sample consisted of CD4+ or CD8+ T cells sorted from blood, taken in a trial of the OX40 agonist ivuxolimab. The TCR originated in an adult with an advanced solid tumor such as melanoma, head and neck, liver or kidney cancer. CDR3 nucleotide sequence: TGTGCCAGCAGCCAAGAAGCCAGGGCCTATGGCTACACCTTC. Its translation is CASSQEARAYGYTF.